This T cell receptor beta chain was sequenced in a study of blood T cell repertoires in COVID-19. About the research overall: The United States, Italy and Spain were the sources of the acute and convalescent COVID-19 samples. Nucleic acid was either cDNA or gDNA, and it came from T cells, B-cell-depleted T cells, or PBMCs.

Original handling: It was from reference gene primer amplification that nucleated cell counts were estimated. Sequenced by immunoSEQ multiplex PCR; TCRdb stores in-frame clones only, minus some. That table furnishes V, J and clone size, whereas the DNA furnished D and trimming. The sample yields over 70,000 clones, roughly 88% seen once. Germline V lookup: CDR1 SGHAT, CDR2 FQNNGV. V lost 2 bases, J lost 4 bases, and 8 bases lay in between. The CDR3 spans 13 residues. This chain connects TRBV11-2 to TRBJ1-2; D uncertain. Sequenced input: peripheral blood. The sequence derives from a man between 18 and 29 years old with COVID-19, enrolled during active disease. The CDR3 DNA reads as TGTGCCAGCAGCTTATCAGGCCGCTATGGCTACACCTTC. It specifies CASSLSGRYGYTF.